This is a list of T cell receptor beta chains from one sample in a study of blood T cell repertoires in COVID-19. Some clones are missing from TCRdb's copy, which holds only in-frame ones; the method was immunoSEQ multiplex PCR. The sample records roughly 300,000 clones, about 90% being singletons. Sequenced: PBMCs or T cells enriched from blood (not recorded which). The source of these receptors is a woman aged 25 to 45 who had recovered from COVID-19. Each CDR3 is given with its conserved first and last residue. Each record gives: CDR3 length, clone size, V gene, J gene, D gene, CDR3 protein, CDR3 DNA. D genes are given only for firm matches. Size is omitted from some rows. Given values are once, few, many or a class for expanded clones.

17	NA	TRBV7-6	TRBJ1-3	TRBD1	CASSLIDRGQTGNTIYF	TGTGCCAGCAGCTTAATCGACAGGGGGCAGACTGGAAACACCATATATTTT
18	once	TRBV11-2	TRBJ2-1	TRBD2	CASSLEGRSGGPYNEQFF	TGTGCCAGCAGCTTAGAAGGACGGAGCGGGGGCCCGTACAATGAGCAGTTCTTC
20	NA	TRBV6-2/TRBV6-3	TRBJ1-2	TRBD1	CASSFPPGRDRGRENYGYTF	TGTGCCAGCAGCTTCCCCCCGGGCCGGGACAGGGGACGGGAGAACTATGGCTACACCTTC
13	NA	TRBV4-2	TRBJ1-1	TRBD1	CASSQGGGTGAFF	TGTGCCAGCAGCCAAGGGGGCGGGACAGGAGCTTTCTTT
15	NA	TRBV27	TRBJ1-2	NA	CASSPNRQIRYGYTF	TGTGCCAGCAGCCCCAACAGACAGATTCGCTATGGCTACACCTTC
14	NA	TRBV7-2	TRBJ1-1	NA	CASSRRSGDTEAFF	TGTGCCAGCAGCCGGAGGTCGGGGGACACTGAAGCTTTCTTT
10	NA	TRBV28	TRBJ1-1	NA	CASVGGEAFF	TGTGCCAGTGTAGGAGGTGAAGCTTTCTTT
16	NA	TRBV18	TRBJ1-4	TRBD1	CASSPPKGGLNEKLFF	TGTGCCAGCTCACCACCGAAAGGGGGCTTAAATGAAAAACTGTTTTTT
10	NA	TRBV7-9	TRBJ2-7	NA	CASSGNEQYF	TGTGCCAGCAGCGGCAACGAGCAGTACTTC
14	NA	TRBV28	TRBJ2-7	TRBD1	CATETGPTTYEQYF	TGTGCCACCGAGACAGGGCCAACTACCTACGAGCAGTACTTC
15	NA	TRBV24-1	TRBJ2-3	TRBD2	CATSGRRGSTDTQYF	TGTGCCACCAGTGGTAGGCGGGGGAGCACAGATACGCAGTATTTT
16	NA	TRBV5-4	TRBJ2-1	TRBD1	CASSLPRDRPQGEQFF	TGTGCCAGCAGCTTGCCCCGGGACAGACCACAGGGTGAGCAGTTCTTC
15	NA	TRBV6-5	TRBJ1-3	NA	CAISVERTPGYTIYF	TGTGCCATCTCGGTGGAAAGGACACCAGGGTACACCATATATTTT
19	NA	TRBV3-1/TRBV3-2	TRBJ1-6	TRBD1	CASSQRLPDRRVHNSPLHF	TGTGCCAGCAGCCAAAGATTGCCGGACAGGCGAGTACATAATTCACCCCTCCACTTT
15	NA	TRBV28	TRBJ2-6	NA	CASSPGVAGANVLTF	TGTGCCAGCAGCCCAGGGGTCGCTGGGGCCAACGTCCTGACTTTC
14	NA	TRBV15	TRBJ1-2	TRBD1	CATSTRTGSYGYTF	TGTGCCACCAGCACCAGGACAGGATCCTATGGCTACACCTTC
18	NA	TRBV4-2	TRBJ2-7	NA	CASSQDQTRGYTSYEQYF	TGTGCCAGCAGCCAAGATCAAACAAGGGGGTACACCTCCTACGAGCAGTACTTC
14	NA	TRBV9	TRBJ2-1	NA	CASSVFAGNNEQFF	TGTGCCAGCAGCGTATTCGCGGGCAACAATGAGCAGTTCTTC
14	NA	TRBV11-2	TRBJ2-7	TRBD1	CASSGLGQNYEQYF	TGTGCCAGCAGCGGCCTGGGACAGAACTACGAGCAGTACTTC
15	NA	TRBV5-1	TRBJ1-3	TRBD1	CASSHGQGDGNTIYF	TGCGCCAGCAGTCACGGACAGGGGGATGGAAACACCATATATTTT
17	NA	TRBV9	TRBJ2-2	TRBD1	CASSVDKGARGTGELFF	TGTGCCAGCAGCGTAGATAAGGGGGCGCGTGGCACCGGGGAGCTGTTTTTT
18	NA	TRBV18	TRBJ2-6	TRBD1	CASSQGSGQGSGANVLTF	TGTGCCAGCTCCCAGGGTTCGGGACAGGGGTCTGGGGCCAACGTCCTGACTTTC
14	NA	TRBV4-1	TRBJ1-1	NA	CASSQDTRSTEAFF	TGCGCCAGCAGCCAAGATACGCGGTCCACTGAAGCTTTCTTT
14	few	TRBV9	TRBJ2-1	NA	CASSVATRGYEQFF	TGTGCCAGCAGCGTAGCTACGAGGGGGTATGAGCAGTTCTTC